What follows are 23 T cell receptor beta chains derived from one specimen sequenced in a study of blood T cell repertoires in COVID-19. The data were produced by immunoSEQ multiplex PCR, yet TCRdb's version contains in-frame clones alone and is incomplete. Found here are about 440,000 clones, 87% of them singletons; the top ten hold approximately 2%. Sequenced material: PBMCs or T cells enriched from blood (not recorded which). Every receptor here comes from a woman between 18 and 29 years old with acute COVID-19.

This clone was seen a single time. The chain employs TRBV19 and TRBJ1-1; the D gene is possibly TRBD1 (6 bases). The CDR3 covers 13 residues. The V end was cut by 7 bases, the J end by 1 base, with 10 bases between. Germline CDR1 and CDR2: LNHDA and SQIVND (reference sequence). The CDR3 coding sequence is TGTGCCAGTACCCTACAGGGGAACACTGAAGCTTTCTTT. As protein: CASTLQGNTEAFF.

This sequence joins TRBV27 and TRBJ1-1, with a weak D call TRBD1 (6 bases). Germline lookup yields CDR1 MNHEY and CDR2 SMNVEV (reference sequence). The CDR3 is 15 amino acids. The ends were cut back, 5 bases at V and 1 base at J, with 14 bases in the middle. In DNA form, the CDR3 reads TGTGCCAGCAGTCCTATGCTACAGGGGAACACTGAAGCTTTCTTT. Residues: CASSPMLQGNTEAFF.

The chain couples TRBV9 to TRBJ2-1; D ambiguous. Between the trimmed V and J ends, which lost 0 bases and 5 bases, there was a span of 6 bases. The CDR3 has 13 amino acids. Germline loops: CDR1 SGDLS, CDR2 YYNGEE. The CDR3 protein is CASSVEFDNEQFF. Written as DNA, the CDR3 is TGTGCCAGCAGCGTAGAATTCGACAATGAGCAGTTCTTC. Full variable domain (missing parts from reference TRBV9 and TRBJ2-1): DSGVTQTPKHLITATGQRVTLRCSPRSGDLSVYWYQQSLDQGLQFLIQYYNGEERAKGNILERFSAQQFPDLHSELNLSSLELGDSALYFCASSVEFDNEQFFGPGTRLTVL.

CDR3 in amino acids: CASSLNSATEAFF. The CDR3 nucleotides read TGTGCCAGCAGTTTAAACAGTGCCACTGAAGCTTTCTTT. The chain employs TRBV6-6 and TRBJ1-1; D uncertain. This CDR3 contains 13 residues. Trimming took off 4 bases at V and 4 bases at J, with 10 bases between the two ends. Per germline, CDR1 MNHNY and CDR2 SVGAGI (reference sequence).

V usage is TRBV10-1 and J usage is TRBJ2-1; D gene ambiguous. This CDR3 spans 13 amino acids. CDR1 and CDR2 (germline): WNHNN, SYGVQD (reference sequence). V gave up 5 bases and J gave up 0 bases, with 5 bases separating them. The DNA for the CDR3 is TGCGCCAGCAGTCTCAGCTCCTACAATGAGCAGTTCTTC. Its translation: CASSLSSYNEQFF.

The table lists this clone with a count of one. The rearrangement uses TRBV4-1 and TRBJ1-2; TRBD1 aligns across 10 bases. The CDR3 sequence is 14 residues long. Germline-derived CDR1 and CDR2 are MGHRA and YSYEKL. V lost 5 bases and J lost 7; bases outside the gene matches: 7. CDR3 residues: CASSKDGTGVGYTF. CDR3 nucleotide sequence: TGCGCCAGCAGCAAGGACGGGACAGGGGTTGGCTACACCTTC.

The chain's CDR3 is CAWSSYTGYTEAFF. CDR3 DNA: TGTGCCTGGAGTTCTTATACAGGATACACTGAAGCTTTCTTT. The chain uses TRBV30 and TRBJ1-1; possible D gene TRBD1, 5 bases. Germline CDR1 GTSNPN, CDR2 SVGIG (reference sequence). The CDR3 is made up of 14 amino acids. Trimming left V 2 bases short and J 3 bases short, with 13 bases between.

V usage is TRBV7-2 and J usage is TRBJ2-1; D may be TRBD1 (5 bases). Looked up from germline, CDR1 is SGHTA and CDR2 is FQGNSA. This CDR3 region has 14 residues. V lost 2 bases and J lost 6, with 11 bases in between. Written as DNA, the CDR3 is TGTGCCAGCAGCTTAAGCCAGGGCGGCAATGAGCAGTTCTTC. Protein: CASSLSQGGNEQFF.

Only one count was recorded for this clone. Here the CDR3 DNA reads TGTGCCAGCTCACCATTGGCGGAGAACACTGAAGCTTTCTTT. The encoded protein is CASSPLAENTEAFF. V is TRBV18 and J is TRBJ1-1; no clear D. V was shortened by 2 bases and J by 1 base, with 8 bases between the two germline ends. Germline CDR1 reads KGHSH; CDR2 reads LQKENI. This CDR3 has 14 residues. The variable domain in full, with the rest retrieved from reference TRBV18 and TRBJ1-1, is NAGVMQNPRHLVRRRGQEARLRCSPMKGHSHVYWYRQLPEEGLKFMVYLQKENIIDESGMPKERFSAEFPKEGPSILRIQQVVRGDSAAYFCASSPLAENTEAFFGQGTRLTVV.

V gene TRBV29-1 combines with J gene TRBJ2-7; 10 bases agree with TRBD2. The V and J ends lost 6 bases and 2 bases, in that order; junction bases with no gene match: 4. The CDR3 loop spans 13 amino acids. The germline V gene encodes CDR1 SQVTM and CDR2 ANQGSEA. The CDR3 loop is CSVLAGGTYEQYF. The CDR3 DNA follows: TGCAGCGTATTAGCGGGAGGAACCTACGAGCAGTACTTC.

As DNA, the CDR3 is TGTGCCAGCACTTCTTCGACAGGGAGGGCTTTCTTT. This encodes CASTSSTGRAFF. The chain joins TRBV12-3 or TRBV12-4 to TRBJ1-1; 7 bases line up with TRBD1. CDR3 length equals 12 residues. The ends lost 7 bases at V and 11 bases at J; junction bases unmatched: 10.

The chain couples TRBV5-1 to TRBJ2-3; 10 bases agree with TRBD1. V trimming: 4 bases; J trimming: 10 bases; junction bases outside the gene matches: 9. The V gene's germline CDR1 is SGHRS and CDR2 YFSETQ. The CDR3 length is 14 residues. Here the CDR3 reads CASSPGQGTDSQYF. The CDR3 DNA follows: TGCGCCAGCAGCCCGGGACAGGGGACTGATTCGCAGTATTTT.

The V call is TRBV6-5, the J call TRBJ2-7; tentative D call: TRBD2 (6 bases). The CDR3 is made up of 13 amino acids. Between the trimmed V and J ends, which lost 6 bases and 4 bases, there was a span of 13 bases. The germline V gene has CDR1 MNHEY and CDR2 SVGAGI. Here the CDR3 DNA reads TGTGCCAGCAGCTTTGGGGGGTCGTACGAGCAGTACTTC. Its translation is CASSFGGSYEQYF.

The chain employs TRBV29-1 and TRBJ1-1; TRBD1 matches 11 bases. V gave up 4 bases and J gave up 10 bases; unmatched junction bases: 14. The CDR3 spans 15 residues. Germline CDR1 and CDR2: SQVTM and ANQGSEA. The CDR3 sequence: CSVVLGQGEPFGAFF. The CDR3 DNA reads TGCAGCGTTGTTTTGGGACAGGGGGAGCCCTTTGGAGCTTTCTTT.

V gene TRBV6-4 combines with J gene TRBJ1-1, with D unresolved. The germline V gene encodes CDR1 MRHNA and CDR2 SNTAGT. This CDR3 comprises 12 residues. The V gene lost 6 bases and the J gene lost 7 bases, with 12 bases spanning the gap. The CDR3 nucleotides are TGTGCCAGCAGGGGTACAGCGGGTGAAGCTTTCTTT. Translating it yields CASRGTAGEAFF.

This chain links TRBV30 with TRBJ2-7, with D uncertain. CDR1 and CDR2 (germline): GTSNPN, SVGIG (reference sequence). CDR3 size: 13 residues. V was trimmed by 0 bases and J by 0 bases, leaving 6 bases between them. The CDR3 DNA follows: TGTGCCTGGAGTGTACTTTCCTCCTACGAGCAGTACTTC. It translates to CAWSVLSSYEQYF.

The table lists this clone with a count of one. The rearrangement links TRBV1 to TRBJ2-3; the D segment call TRBD2 is taken from the table without a DNA check. TRBV1 is reported as a pseudogene. This CDR3 spans 15 amino acids. The CDR3 region has the DNA TGCACCAGCAGCCATCAACTAGCTGGCACAGATACGCAGTATTTT. This sequence encodes CTSSHQLAGTDTQYF.

This sequence joins TRBV2 and TRBJ1-2; TRBD1 is a possible D gene (6 bases). Per the germline V gene, CDR1 is SNHLY and CDR2 is FYNNEI. The V and J ends lost 8 bases and 4 bases respectively, with 8 bases between them. The length of the CDR3 is 11 residues. The CDR3 spells CASRTVYGYTF. As DNA, the CDR3 is TGTGCCAGCCGGACAGTCTATGGCTACACCTTC. Drawing the rest from reference TRBV2 and TRBJ1-2, the complete variable domain is EPEVTQTPSHQVTQMGQEVILRCVPISNHLYFYWYRQILGQKVEFLVSFYNNEISEKSEIFDDQFSVERPDGSNFTLKIRSTKLEDSAMYFCASRTVYGYTFGSGTRLTVV.

The chain recombines TRBV2 with TRBJ2-3, with TRBD1 matching over 7 bases. This CDR3 region has 13 residues. V lost 10 bases, J lost 3 bases, and 7 bases stayed unmatched. Germline V lookup: CDR1 SNHLY, CDR2 FYNNEI. The CDR3: CATQGGSTDTQYF. The CDR3 bases are TGTGCCACCCAAGGGGGCTCTACAGATACGCAGTATTTT.

The chain carries TRBV11-2 and TRBJ1-4, with 9 bases identical to TRBD1. The germline V gene encodes CDR1 SGHAT and CDR2 FQNNGV. This CDR3 region has 17 residues. With 5 bases clipped from V and 7 bases from J, the junction kept 14 bases outside the gene matches. The CDR3 DNA sequence: TGTGCCAGCAGCCCGGGACAGGGCGTTTTCCCGGGTGAAAAACTGTTTTTT. This encodes CASSPGQGVFPGEKLFF.

The CDR3 spells CASSKVRRGSYEQYF. The CDR3 DNA reads TGTGCCAGCAGCAAAGTCCGCAGGGGGAGCTACGAGCAGTACTTC. The chain employs TRBV21-1 and TRBJ2-7; TRBD1, the table's D call, was not compared with the DNA. TRBV21-1 is labeled a pseudogene. CDR3 length: 15 residues.

This clone was detected once. V usage is TRBV10-3 and J usage is TRBJ2-7; possible D gene TRBD2, 5 bases. V lost 0 bases to trimming and J lost 2 bases, with 14 bases between them. The CDR3 has 16 residues. Germline CDR1 reads ENHRY; CDR2 reads SYGVKD. Here the CDR3 DNA reads TGTGCCATCAGTGAGTCGAAATCGGGGAGCCCCTACGAGCAGTACTTC. Amino acids: CAISESKSGSPYEQYF.

This clone was seen a handful of times. The chain employs TRBV27 and TRBJ2-1; 11 bases map to TRBD2. The CDR3 loop spans 19 amino acids. CDR1 is MNHEY and CDR2 is SMNVEV in the germline V gene (reference sequence). The V gene end was trimmed by 2 bases and the J gene end by 0 bases; junction bases not matched to a gene: 9. The CDR3 loop reads CASSLPRLAGTSSYNEQFF. The CDR3 nucleotides are TGTGCCAGCAGTTTACCCAGACTAGCGGGGACGAGCTCCTACAATGAGCAGTTCTTC.